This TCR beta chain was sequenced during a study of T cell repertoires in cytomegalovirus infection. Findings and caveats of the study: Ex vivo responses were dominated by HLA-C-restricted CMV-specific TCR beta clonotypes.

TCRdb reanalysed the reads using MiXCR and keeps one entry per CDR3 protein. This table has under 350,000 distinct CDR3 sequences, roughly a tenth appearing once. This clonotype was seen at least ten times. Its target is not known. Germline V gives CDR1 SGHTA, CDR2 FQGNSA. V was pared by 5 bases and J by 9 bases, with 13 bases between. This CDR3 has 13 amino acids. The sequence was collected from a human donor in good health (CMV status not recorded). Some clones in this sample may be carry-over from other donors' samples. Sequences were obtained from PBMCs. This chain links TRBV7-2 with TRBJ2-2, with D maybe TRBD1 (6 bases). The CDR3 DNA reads TGTGCCAGCAGCACGAACAGGGAATGGGAGCTGTTTTTT. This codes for CASSTNREWELFF.